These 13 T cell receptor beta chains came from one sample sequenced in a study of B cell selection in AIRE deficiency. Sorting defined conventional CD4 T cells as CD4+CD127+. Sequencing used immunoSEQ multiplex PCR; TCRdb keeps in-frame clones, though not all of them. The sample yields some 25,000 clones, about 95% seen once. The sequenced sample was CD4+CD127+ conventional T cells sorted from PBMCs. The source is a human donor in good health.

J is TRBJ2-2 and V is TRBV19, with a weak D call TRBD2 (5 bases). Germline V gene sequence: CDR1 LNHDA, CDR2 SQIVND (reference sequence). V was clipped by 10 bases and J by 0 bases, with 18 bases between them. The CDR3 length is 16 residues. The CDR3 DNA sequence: TGTGCCACCTTAAATTCGGGGAGACCGAACACCGGGGAGCTGTTTTTT. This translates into CATLNSGRPNTGELFF.

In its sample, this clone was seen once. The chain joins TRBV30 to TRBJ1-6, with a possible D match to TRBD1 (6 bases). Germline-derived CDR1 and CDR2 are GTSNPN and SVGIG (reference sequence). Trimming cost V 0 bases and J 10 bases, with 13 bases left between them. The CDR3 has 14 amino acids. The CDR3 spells CAWSVERGGSPLHF. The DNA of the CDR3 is TGTGCCTGGAGTGTGGAGCGGGGGGGCTCACCCCTCCACTTT. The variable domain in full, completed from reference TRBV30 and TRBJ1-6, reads SQTIHQWPATLVQPVGSPLSLECTVEGTSNPNLYWYRQAAGRGLQLLFYSVGIGQISSEVPQNLSASRPQDRQFILSSKKLLLSDSGFYLCAWSVERGGSPLHFGNGTRLTVT.

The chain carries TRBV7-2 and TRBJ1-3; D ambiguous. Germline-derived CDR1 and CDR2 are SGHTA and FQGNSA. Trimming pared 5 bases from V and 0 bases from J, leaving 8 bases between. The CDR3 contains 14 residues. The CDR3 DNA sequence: TGTGCCAGCAGCCCGGGTCTCTCTGGAAACACCATATATTTT. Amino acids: CASSPGLSGNTIYF.

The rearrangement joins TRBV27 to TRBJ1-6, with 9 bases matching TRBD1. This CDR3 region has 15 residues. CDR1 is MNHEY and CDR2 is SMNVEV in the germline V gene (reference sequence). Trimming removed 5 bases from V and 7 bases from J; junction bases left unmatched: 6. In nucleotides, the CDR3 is TGTGCCAGCAGTGGAGGGACAGGGAGGAATTCACCCCTCCACTTT. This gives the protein CASSGGTGRNSPLHF.

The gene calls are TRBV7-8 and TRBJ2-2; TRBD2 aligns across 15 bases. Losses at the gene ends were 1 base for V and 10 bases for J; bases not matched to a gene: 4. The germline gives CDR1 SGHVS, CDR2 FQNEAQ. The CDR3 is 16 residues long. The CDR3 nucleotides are TGTGCCAGCAGCTTAGGCGGACTAGCGGGAGGGGTGGAGCTGTTTTTT. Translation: CASSLGGLAGGVELFF.

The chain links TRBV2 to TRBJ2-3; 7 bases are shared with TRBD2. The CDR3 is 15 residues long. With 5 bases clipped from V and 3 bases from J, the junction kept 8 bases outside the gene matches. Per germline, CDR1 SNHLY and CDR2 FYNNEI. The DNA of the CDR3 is TGTGCCAGCAGTCGGGCTAGCGGACCTACAGATACGCAGTATTTT. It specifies CASSRASGPTDTQYF.

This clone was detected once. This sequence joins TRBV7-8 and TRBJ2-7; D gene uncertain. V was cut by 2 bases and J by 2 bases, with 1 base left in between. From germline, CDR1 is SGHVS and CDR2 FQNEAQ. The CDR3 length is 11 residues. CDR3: CASSLTYEQYF. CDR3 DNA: TGTGCCAGCAGCTTAACCTACGAGCAGTACTTC.

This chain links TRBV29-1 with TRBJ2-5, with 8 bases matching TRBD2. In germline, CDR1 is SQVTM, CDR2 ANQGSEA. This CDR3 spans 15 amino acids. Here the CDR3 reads CIAARRLAGSETQYF. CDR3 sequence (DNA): TGCATTGCGGCGCGGCGGCTAGCGGGTTCTGAGACCCAGTACTTC.

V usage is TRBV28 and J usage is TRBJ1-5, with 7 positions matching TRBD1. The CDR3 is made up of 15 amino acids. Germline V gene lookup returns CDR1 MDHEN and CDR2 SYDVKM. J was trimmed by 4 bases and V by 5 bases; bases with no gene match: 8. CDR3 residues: CASSLQGGENQPQHF. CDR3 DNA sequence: TGTGCCAGCAGTCTACAAGGGGGCGAGAATCAGCCCCAGCATTTT.

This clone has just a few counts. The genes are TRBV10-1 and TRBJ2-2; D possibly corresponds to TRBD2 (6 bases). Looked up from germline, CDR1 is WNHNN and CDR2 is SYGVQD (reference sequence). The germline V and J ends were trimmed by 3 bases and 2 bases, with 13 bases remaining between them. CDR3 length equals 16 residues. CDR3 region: CASSDPGLSNTGELFF. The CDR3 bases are TGCGCCAGCAGTGATCCGGGACTTTCAAACACCGGGGAGCTGTTTTTT.

CDR3 protein: CASSLEYNTEAFF. CDR3 DNA: TGTGCCAGCAGCTTAGAGTACAACACTGAAGCTTTCTTT. The chain is built from TRBV11-3 and TRBJ1-1; no definite D call. The V and J ends lost 0 bases and 2 bases respectively, with 4 bases between them. CDR3 length equals 13 residues. Per the germline V gene, CDR1 is SGHNT and CDR2 is YENEEA.

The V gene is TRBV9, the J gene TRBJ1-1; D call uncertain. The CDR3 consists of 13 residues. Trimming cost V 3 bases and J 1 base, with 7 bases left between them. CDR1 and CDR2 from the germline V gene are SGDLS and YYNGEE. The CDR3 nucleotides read TGTGCCAGCAGCGAAGACTGGAACACTGAAGCTTTCTTT. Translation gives CASSEDWNTEAFF.

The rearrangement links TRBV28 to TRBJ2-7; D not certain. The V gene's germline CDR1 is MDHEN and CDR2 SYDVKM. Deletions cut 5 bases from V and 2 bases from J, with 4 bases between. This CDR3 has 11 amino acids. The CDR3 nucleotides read TGTGCCAGCAGTCAAACCTACGAGCAGTACTTC. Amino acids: CASSQTYEQYF.